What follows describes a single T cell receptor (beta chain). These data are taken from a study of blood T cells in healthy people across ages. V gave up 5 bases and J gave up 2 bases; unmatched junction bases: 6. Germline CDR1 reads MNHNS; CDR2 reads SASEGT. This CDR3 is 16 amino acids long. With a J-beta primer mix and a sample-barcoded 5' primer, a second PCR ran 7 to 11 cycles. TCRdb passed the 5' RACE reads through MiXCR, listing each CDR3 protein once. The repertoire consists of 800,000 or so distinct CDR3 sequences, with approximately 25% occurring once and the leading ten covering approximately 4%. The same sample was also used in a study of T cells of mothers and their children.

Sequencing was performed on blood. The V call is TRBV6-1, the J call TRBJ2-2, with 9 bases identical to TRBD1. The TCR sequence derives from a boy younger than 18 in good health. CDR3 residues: CASSPHRGPNTGELFF. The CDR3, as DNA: TGTGCCAGCAGTCCCCACAGGGGGCCCAACACCGGGGAGCTGTTTTTT.